The 13 T cell receptor beta chains in this list originate from one sample, sequenced in a study of blood T cell repertoires in COVID-19. Clones were read by immunoSEQ multiplex PCR, and TCRdb kept only the in-frame ones, dropping some. Of fewer than 350,000 clones in the sample, roughly 87% were seen once. The sequenced sample consisted of PBMCs or T cells enriched from blood (not recorded which). The source is a woman aged 35 to 49 who had recovered from COVID-19.

This clone has a single count. This sequence joins TRBV6-2 or TRBV6-3 and TRBJ1-6, with TRBD1 as a possible D gene (6 bases). Per the germline V gene, CDR1 is MNHEY and CDR2 is SVGEGT. The CDR3 runs to 13 residues. V was shortened by 4 bases and J by 18 bases, with 19 bases between the two germline ends. The CDR3: CASSFSQGRSPHF. CDR3 DNA: TGTGCCAGCAGTTTCTCACAGGGAAGGAGTCCCCACTTT.

This clone showed up just a few times. The rearrangement uses TRBV7-2 and TRBJ1-1; TRBD1 matches at 7 bases. CDR3 length: 16 amino acids. The V gene's germline CDR1 is SGHTA and CDR2 FQGNSA. V gave up 2 bases and J gave up 1 base; unmatched junction bases: 7. CDR3 residues: CASSLIMTGPNTEAFF. DNA of the CDR3: TGTGCCAGCAGCTTAATTATGACAGGGCCGAACACTGAAGCTTTCTTT.

V is TRBV5-1 and J is TRBJ1-6; 8 bases match TRBD1. Germline loops: CDR1 SGHRS, CDR2 YFSETQ. CDR3 length: 14 amino acids. J lost 7 bases, V lost 4 bases, and 4 bases had no gene match. For the CDR3, the DNA is TGCGCCAGCAGCGCGGGACAGGCGAATTCACCCCTCCACTTT. It yields the protein CASSAGQANSPLHF.

This clone appeared a single time. This chain joins TRBV7-2 and TRBJ1-3, with D possibly being TRBD1 (5 bases). This CDR3 comprises 18 residues. Trimming left V 3 bases short and J 1 base short, with 19 bases between. Germline-derived CDR1 and CDR2 are SGHTA and FQGNSA. CDR3 nucleotide sequence: TGTGCCAGCAGCTTTAACAGTCGGGGGGGGAGGTCTGGAAACACCATATATTTT. It translates to CASSFNSRGGRSGNTIYF.

The CDR3 bases are TGTGCCAGCAGTTATGACACTCAGCCCCAGCATTTT. Its translation is CASSYDTQPQHF. The J gene is TRBJ1-5, the V gene TRBV25-1; D not certain. V was pared by 5 bases and J by 6 bases, with 8 bases between. This CDR3 contains 12 residues. Germline values: CDR1 MGHDK, CDR2 SYGVNS.

The rearrangement links TRBV24-1 to TRBJ1-1; D is perhaps TRBD1 (5 bases). With 4 bases removed from V and 3 bases from J, the gap between germline ends came to 11 bases. The CDR3 covers 14 residues. CDR1 and CDR2 (germline): KGHDR, SFDVKD. Written as DNA, the CDR3 is TGTGCCACCAGTGAGGGAGGGACGGACACTGAAGCTTTCTTT. Residues: CATSEGGTDTEAFF.

With respect to this clone: This sample also contains other DNA sequences that code for the same CDR3. The V gene is TRBV15, the J gene TRBJ1-6, with D tentatively TRBD1 (6 bases). Trimming pared 0 bases from V and 7 bases from J, leaving 7 bases between. This CDR3 spans 14 amino acids. Germline CDR1 LNHNV, CDR2 YYDKDF (reference sequence). The CDR3 region is CATSRDRGNSPLHF. The CDR3 DNA is TGTGCCACCAGCAGAGATAGGGGGAATTCACCCCTCCACTTT.

The chain has TRBV3-1 (or the pseudogene TRBV3-2) and TRBJ2-7; 13 nucleotides agree with TRBD2. The V gene end was trimmed by 4 bases and the J gene end by 7 bases; junction bases not matched to a gene: 7. Per the germline V gene, CDR1 is LGHDT and CDR2 is YNNKEL (reference sequence). The CDR3 is 15 residues long. CDR3 coding DNA: TGTGCCAGCAGCCTAGGACTAGCGGGAGCGGGTGAGCAGTACTTC. This codes for CASSLGLAGAGEQYF.

V and J are TRBV4-3 and TRBJ2-1; TRBD2 agrees at 8 bases. The V gene's germline CDR1 is LGHNA and CDR2 YSLEER. With V trimmed by 3 bases and J by 4 bases, 8 bases remained unmatched. The length of the CDR3 is 16 residues. The CDR3: CASSQAGTRQYNEQFF. The CDR3 nucleotides read TGCGCCAGCAGCCAGGCCGGGACTAGACAATACAATGAGCAGTTCTTC.

The chain employs TRBV7-2 and TRBJ2-1, with 8 bases matching TRBD2. In germline, CDR1 is SGHTA, CDR2 FQGNSA. V lost 4 bases to trimming and J lost 3 bases; unmatched junction nucleotides: 5. The CDR3 length is 15 residues. This CDR3 is CASSSSGGGYNEQFF. The CDR3, as DNA: TGTGCCAGCAGCTCAAGCGGGGGTGGCTACAATGAGCAGTTCTTC. Full variable domain (rest looked up from reference TRBV7-2 and TRBJ2-1): GAGVSQSPSNKVTEKGKDVELRCDPISGHTALYWYRQSLGQGLEFLIYFQGNSAPDKSGLPSDRFSAERTGGSVSTLTIQRTQQEDSAVYLCASSSSGGGYNEQFFGPGTRLTVL.

The chain employs TRBV12-3 or TRBV12-4 and TRBJ2-2, with D possibly being TRBD1 (5 bases). The CDR3 contains 12 residues. Deletions cut 6 bases from V and 7 bases from J, with 9 bases between. The CDR3 DNA is TGTGCCAGCAGCCCAGGGTTCGGGGAGCTGTTTTTT. Translation: CASSPGFGELFF.

The chain employs TRBV18 and TRBJ1-1; a possible D gene is TRBD1 (5 bases). The CDR3 length is 16 residues. Germline V gene lookup returns CDR1 KGHSH and CDR2 LQKENI. V was clipped by 6 bases and J by 1 base, with 18 bases between them. CDR3 amino acids: CASSRSDNRKNTEAFF. Here the CDR3 DNA reads TGTGCCAGCTCTCGATCCGATAACAGGAAGAACACTGAAGCTTTCTTT.

This rearrangement joins TRBV18 to TRBJ2-1, with D maybe TRBD1 (6 bases). The CDR3 totals 15 residues. With 3 bases removed from V and 9 bases from J, the gap between germline ends came to 18 bases. Looked up from germline, CDR1 is KGHSH and CDR2 is LQKENI. This chain's CDR3 is CASSPFQGNEGEQFF. The CDR3 coding sequence is TGTGCCAGCTCACCTTTTCAGGGGAACGAGGGTGAGCAGTTCTTC.